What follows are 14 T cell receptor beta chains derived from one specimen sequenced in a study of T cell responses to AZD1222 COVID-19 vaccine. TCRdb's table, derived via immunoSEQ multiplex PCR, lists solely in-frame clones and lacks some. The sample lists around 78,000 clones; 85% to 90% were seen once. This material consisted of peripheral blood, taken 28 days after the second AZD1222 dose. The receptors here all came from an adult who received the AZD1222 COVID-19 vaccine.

CDR3 DNA sequence: TGTGCCAGCAGAACTAGCGACCAAGAGACCCAGTACTTC. Protein: CASRTSDQETQYF. This sequence joins TRBV12-3 or TRBV12-4 and TRBJ2-5; 7 bases match TRBD2. The CDR3 length is 13 residues. Trimming removed 6 bases from V and 0 bases from J; junction bases left unmatched: 1.

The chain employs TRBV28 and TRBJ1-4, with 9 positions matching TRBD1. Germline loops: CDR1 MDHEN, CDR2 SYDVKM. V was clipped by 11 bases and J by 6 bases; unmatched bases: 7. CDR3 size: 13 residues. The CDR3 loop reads CAGGTGPHEKLFF. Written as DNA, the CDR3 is TGTGCCGGTGGGACAGGGCCTCATGAAAAACTGTTTTTT.

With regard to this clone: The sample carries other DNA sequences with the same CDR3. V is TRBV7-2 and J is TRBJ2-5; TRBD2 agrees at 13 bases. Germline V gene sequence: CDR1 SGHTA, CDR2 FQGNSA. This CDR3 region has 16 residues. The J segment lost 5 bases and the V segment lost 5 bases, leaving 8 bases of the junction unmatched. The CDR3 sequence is CASSQTSGGAGETQYF. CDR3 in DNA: TGTGCCAGCAGCCAAACTAGCGGGGGGGCTGGGGAGACCCAGTACTTC.

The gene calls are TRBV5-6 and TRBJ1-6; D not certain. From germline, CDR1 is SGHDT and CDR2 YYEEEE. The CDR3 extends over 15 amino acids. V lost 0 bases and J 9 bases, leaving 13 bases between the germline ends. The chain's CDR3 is CASSLVDTVVSPLHF. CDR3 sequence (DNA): TGTGCCAGCAGCTTGGTCGACACAGTAGTTTCACCCCTCCACTTT.

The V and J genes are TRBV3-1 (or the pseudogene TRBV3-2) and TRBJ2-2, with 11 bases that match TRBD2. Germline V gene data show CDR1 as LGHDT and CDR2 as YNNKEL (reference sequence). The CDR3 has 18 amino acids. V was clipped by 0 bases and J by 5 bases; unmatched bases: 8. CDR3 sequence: CASSQERGLAVKTGELFF. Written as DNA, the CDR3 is TGTGCCAGCAGCCAAGAAAGGGGACTAGCGGTGAAAACCGGGGAGCTGTTTTTT.

The CDR3: CASSLLGGEGEQFF. DNA of the CDR3: TGTGCCAGCAGCCTACTCGGGGGGGAAGGTGAGCAGTTCTTC. The chain couples TRBV11-2 to TRBJ2-1; 8 nucleotides align to TRBD2. The length of the CDR3 is 14 residues. The germline V gene encodes CDR1 SGHAT and CDR2 FQNNGV. V was pared by 5 bases and J by 9 bases, with 9 bases of the junction left unmatched.

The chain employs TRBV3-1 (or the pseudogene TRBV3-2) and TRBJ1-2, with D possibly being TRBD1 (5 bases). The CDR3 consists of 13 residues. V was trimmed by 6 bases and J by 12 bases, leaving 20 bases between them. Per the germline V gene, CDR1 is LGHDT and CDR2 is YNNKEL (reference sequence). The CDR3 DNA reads TGTGCCAGCAGTCGCAATGAGGGACGGCCGGACACCTTC. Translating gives CASSRNEGRPDTF.

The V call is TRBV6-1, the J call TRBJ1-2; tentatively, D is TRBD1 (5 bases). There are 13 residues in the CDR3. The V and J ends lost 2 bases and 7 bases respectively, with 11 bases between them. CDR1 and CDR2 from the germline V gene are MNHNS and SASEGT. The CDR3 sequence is CASSESGLPGYTF. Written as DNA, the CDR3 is TGTGCCAGCAGTGAATCAGGGTTGCCTGGCTACACCTTC.

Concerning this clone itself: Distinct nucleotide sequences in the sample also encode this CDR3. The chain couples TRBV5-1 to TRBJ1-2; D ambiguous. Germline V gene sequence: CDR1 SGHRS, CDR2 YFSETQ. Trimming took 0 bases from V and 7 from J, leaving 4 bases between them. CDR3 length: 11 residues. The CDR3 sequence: CASSLGGGYTF. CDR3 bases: TGCGCCAGCAGCTTGGGGGGTGGCTACACCTTC.

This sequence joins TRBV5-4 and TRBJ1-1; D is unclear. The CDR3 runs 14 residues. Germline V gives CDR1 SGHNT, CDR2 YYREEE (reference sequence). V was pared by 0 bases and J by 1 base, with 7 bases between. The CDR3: CASSLGQTNTEAFF. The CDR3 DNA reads TGTGCCAGCAGCTTGGGCCAGACGAACACTGAAGCTTTCTTT. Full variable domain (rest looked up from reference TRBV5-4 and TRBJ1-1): ETGVTQSPTHLIKTRGQQVTLRCSSQSGHNTVSWYQQALGQGPQFIFQYYREEENGRGNFPPRFSGLQFPNYSSELNVNALELDDSALYLCASSLGQTNTEAFFGQGTRLTVV.

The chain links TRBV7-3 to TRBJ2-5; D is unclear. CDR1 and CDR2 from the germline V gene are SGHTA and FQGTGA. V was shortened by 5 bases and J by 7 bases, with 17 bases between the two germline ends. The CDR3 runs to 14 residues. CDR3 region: CASSTDGGLGTQYF. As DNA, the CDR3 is TGTGCCAGCAGCACAGATGGCGGTTTGGGGACCCAGTACTTC.

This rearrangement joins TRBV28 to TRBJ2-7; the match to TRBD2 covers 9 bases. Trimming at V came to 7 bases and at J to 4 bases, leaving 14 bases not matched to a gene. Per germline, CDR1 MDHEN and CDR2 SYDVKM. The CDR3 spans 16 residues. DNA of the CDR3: TGTGCCAGCACCGTACAGGGGCGGGGGGGGAATTACGAGCAGTACTTC. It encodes CASTVQGRGGNYEQYF. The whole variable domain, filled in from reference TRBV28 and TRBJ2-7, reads DVKVTQSSRYLVKRTGEKVFLECVQDMDHENMFWYRQDPGLGLRLIYFSYDVKMKEKGDIPEGYSVSREKKERFSLILESASTNQTSMYLCASTVQGRGGNYEQYFGPGTRLTVT.

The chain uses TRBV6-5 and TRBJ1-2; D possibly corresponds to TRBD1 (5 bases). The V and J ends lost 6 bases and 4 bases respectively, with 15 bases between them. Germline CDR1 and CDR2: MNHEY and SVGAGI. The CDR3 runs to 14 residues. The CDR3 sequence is CASSPGRPSYGYTF. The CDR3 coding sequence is TGTGCCAGCAGCCCAGGGAGGCCCTCCTATGGCTACACCTTC.

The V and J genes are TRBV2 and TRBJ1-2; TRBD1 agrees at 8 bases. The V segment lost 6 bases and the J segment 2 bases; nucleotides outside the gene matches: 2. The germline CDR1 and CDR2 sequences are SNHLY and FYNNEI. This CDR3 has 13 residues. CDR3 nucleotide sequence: TGTGCCAGCAGCGGACAGGGAAACTATGGCTACACCTTC. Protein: CASSGQGNYGYTF.